The 19 T cell receptor beta chains reported below all come from one sample, sequenced in a study of T cell responses to AZD1222 COVID-19 vaccine. Libraries were prepared by immunoSEQ multiplex PCR; TCRdb keeps only in-frame clonotypes and omits some of them. This table has 90,000 to 110,000 clones, approximately 86% appearing once. Here the sequenced sample was peripheral blood, taken on day 0 of AZD1222 vaccination. The receptors were sampled from an adult in good health.

In its sample, this clone was seen once. V and J are TRBV3-1 (or the pseudogene TRBV3-2) and TRBJ2-7; unclear D gene. The CDR3 is made up of 15 amino acids. V was shortened by 0 bases and J by 6 bases, with 15 bases between the two germline ends. CDR1 and CDR2 (germline): LGHDT, YNNKEL (reference sequence). DNA of the CDR3: TGTGCCAGCAGCCAAGATTTCGCCTCCGACTTCGAGCAGTACTTC. Encoded protein: CASSQDFASDFEQYF.

The rearrangement uses TRBV27 and TRBJ2-7; TRBD1 matches at 9 bases. Germline CDR1 MNHEY, CDR2 SMNVEV (reference sequence). J gave up 6 bases and V 3 bases, and 9 bases lay outside the gene matches. The CDR3 covers 15 residues. DNA for the CDR3: TGTGCCAGCAGTTTCACCGGGACAGGGATGGGCGAGCAGTACTTC. It codes for CASSFTGTGMGEQYF.

V gene TRBV28 combines with J gene TRBJ1-6; 7 nucleotides match TRBD1. Germline loops: CDR1 MDHEN, CDR2 SYDVKM. The CDR3 is 16 residues long. Trimming removed 2 bases from V and 3 bases from J; junction bases left unmatched: 4. CDR3 nucleotide sequence: TGTGCCAGCAGTTTACCCCGGGACAGCTATAATTCACCCCTCCACTTT. It codes for CASSLPRDSYNSPLHF.

This rearrangement joins TRBV3-1 (or the pseudogene TRBV3-2) to TRBJ1-3; 7 nucleotides agree with TRBD1. Trimming removed 4 bases from V and 3 bases from J; junction bases left unmatched: 3. The CDR3 contains 14 residues. Per the germline V gene, CDR1 is LGHDT and CDR2 is YNNKEL (reference sequence). This chain's CDR3 is CASSPTGIGNTIYF. The CDR3 DNA reads as TGTGCCAGCAGCCCGACAGGGATTGGAAACACCATATATTTT.

This chain connects TRBV21-1 to TRBJ1-3; the table gives TRBD1 as D, unverified against the DNA. TRBV21-1 corresponds to a pseudogene. This CDR3 has 17 residues. This CDR3 is CASSLPYSLSSGNTIYF. The CDR3 bases are TGTGCCAGCAGCCTACCATACAGCCTAAGCTCTGGAAACACCATATATTTT.

This chain joins TRBV29-1 and TRBJ1-2; D is unclear. The germline V and J ends were trimmed by 7 bases and 2 bases, with 14 bases remaining between them. The germline gives CDR1 SQVTM, CDR2 ANQGSEA. The CDR3 extends over 13 amino acids. The CDR3 loop reads CSAQVLGNYGYTF. DNA for the CDR3: TGCAGCGCCCAGGTTCTAGGGAACTATGGCTACACCTTC.

The chain is built from TRBV3-1 (or the pseudogene TRBV3-2) and TRBJ1-5; a possible D gene is TRBD1 (6 bases). V lost 4 bases to trimming and J lost 3 bases, with 13 bases between them. Germline CDR1 LGHDT, CDR2 YNNKEL (reference sequence). The CDR3 sequence is 15 residues long. The CDR3 region has the DNA TGTGCCAGCAGCCTAGGAAGGGGGACCAATCAGCCCCAGCATTTT. Its translation: CASSLGRGTNQPQHF.

The rearrangement links TRBV24-1 to TRBJ2-3; 10 bases match TRBD1. This CDR3 is 17 amino acids long. V shed 1 base, J shed 2 bases, and the junction held 5 bases outside the gene matches. The V gene's germline CDR1 is KGHDR and CDR2 SFDVKD. CDR3: CATSDFPGQGHTDTQYF. CDR3 DNA: TGTGCCACCAGTGATTTCCCGGGACAGGGGCACACAGATACGCAGTATTTT.

CDR3 residues: CASSVDSMAWADTQYF. Here the CDR3 DNA reads TGTGCCAGCAGCGTAGATTCGATGGCGTGGGCAGATACGCAGTATTTT. V usage is TRBV9 and J usage is TRBJ2-3; unclear D gene. This CDR3 is 16 amino acids long. Trimming took off 0 bases at V and 4 bases at J, with 15 bases between the two ends. In germline, CDR1 is SGDLS, CDR2 YYNGEE.

The rearrangement uses TRBV27 and TRBJ2-1, with 10 bases aligning to TRBD2. Trimming cost V 6 bases and J 1 base; bases outside gene matches: 6. The CDR3 has 16 residues. Germline values: CDR1 MNHEY, CDR2 SMNVEV (reference sequence). The CDR3 loop reads CASSALAGVSYNEQFF. Here the CDR3 DNA reads TGTGCCAGCAGCGCTCTAGCGGGAGTATCCTACAATGAGCAGTTCTTC.

The chain couples TRBV6-5 to TRBJ2-5; D uncertain. The ends were cut back, 4 bases at V and 2 bases at J, with 11 bases in the middle. The CDR3 length is 14 residues. The germline CDR1 and CDR2 sequences are MNHEY and SVGAGI. The CDR3 DNA reads as TGTGCCAGCAGTTTAATGACACCTCAAGAGACCCAGTACTTC. As protein: CASSLMTPQETQYF.

This clone was picked up a small number of times. The rearrangement links TRBV5-1 to TRBJ2-4; 9 positions match TRBD2. With V trimmed by 0 bases and J by 1 base, 8 bases remained unmatched. Germline CDR1 is SGHRS and CDR2 is YFSETQ. The CDR3 runs to 18 residues. The CDR3 DNA reads as TGCGCCAGCAGCTTGGCCGGCCGAGCGGGAGGTGCCAAAAACATTCAGTACTTC. Protein: CASSLAGRAGGAKNIQYF. The full variable domain, with the rest looked up from reference TRBV5-1 and TRBJ2-4, is KAGVTQTPRYLIKTRGQQVTLSCSPISGHRSVSWYQQTPGQGLQFLFEYFSETQRNKGNFPGRFSGRQFSNSRSEMNVSTLELGDSALYLCASSLAGRAGGAKNIQYFGAGTRLSVL.

The count of this clone is one. V usage is TRBV19 and J usage is TRBJ1-3; TRBD1 matches at 10 bases. The CDR3 consists of 17 residues. Germline trimming cut 6 bases from V and 3 bases from J; bases unmatched to any gene: 11. Germline CDR1 is LNHDA and CDR2 is SQIVND (reference sequence). CDR3 sequence reads: CASRKSPGQGSGNTIYF. The CDR3 DNA reads TGTGCCAGTAGAAAGTCTCCGGGACAGGGGAGTGGAAACACCATATATTTT.

This rearrangement joins TRBV28 to TRBJ1-2; 8 bases agree with TRBD1. Germline V gene lookup returns CDR1 MDHEN and CDR2 SYDVKM. CDR3 length: 14 amino acids. J gave up 2 bases and V 5 bases, and 4 bases lay outside the gene matches. The CDR3 sequence: CASSERTGNYGYTF. CDR3 nucleotide sequence: TGTGCCAGCAGTGAAAGGACAGGGAACTATGGCTACACCTTC.

This chain uses TRBV28 with TRBJ1-4; D is unresolved. CDR3 size: 14 residues. V lost 3 bases and J lost 3, with 8 bases in between. The germline V gene encodes CDR1 MDHEN and CDR2 SYDVKM. CDR3 in DNA: TGTGCCAGCAGTTTCGCGGGTTCTAATGAAAAACTGTTTTTT. It specifies CASSFAGSNEKLFF.

J is TRBJ2-3 and V is TRBV9; D possibly corresponds to TRBD2 (5 bases). This CDR3 is built from 14 residues. Germline values: CDR1 SGDLS, CDR2 YYNGEE. With 2 bases removed from V and 2 bases from J, the gap between germline ends came to 9 bases. In DNA form, the CDR3 reads TGTGCCAGCAGCGTTACTAGTTACACAGATACGCAGTATTTT. It is translated as CASSVTSYTDTQYF.

The sample holds a few counts of this clone. The chain is built from TRBV7-2 and TRBJ2-1; 9 bases are a match to TRBD2. Germline V gives CDR1 SGHTA, CDR2 FQGNSA. CDR3 length: 15 amino acids. J gave up 7 bases and V 2 bases, and 6 bases lay outside the gene matches. CDR3 loop: CASSLMAGGLNEQFF. DNA for the CDR3: TGTGCCAGCAGCTTAATGGCGGGGGGGCTAAATGAGCAGTTCTTC.

This clone has a single count. The chain links TRBV27 to TRBJ2-7, with 9 nucleotides matching TRBD1. Germline V gene sequence: CDR1 MNHEY, CDR2 SMNVEV (reference sequence). J gave up 7 bases and V 3 bases, and 19 bases lay outside the gene matches. The CDR3 contains 18 residues. CDR3 sequence: CASSFSGQGLSASEEQYF. CDR3 sequence (DNA): TGTGCCAGCAGTTTCTCGGGACAGGGACTCAGCGCCTCGGAGGAGCAGTACTTC.

The V call is TRBV30, the J call TRBJ2-3, with D unclear. Germline assignment: CDR1 GTSNPN and CDR2 SVGIG (reference sequence). The CDR3 runs to 11 residues. V gave up 0 bases and J gave up 7 bases, with 5 bases separating them. The CDR3 loop reads CAWSVLNTQYF. CDR3 DNA: TGTGCCTGGAGTGTTTTGAATACGCAGTATTTT.